This entry concerns a single TCR beta chain. Assay used: immunoSEQ multiplex PCR; TCRdb lists only in-frame clones, some missing. Here the sample spans 1 million to 1.3 million clones, around 78% being singletons. The data belong to a study of shared clonotypes between healthy human individuals. Germline assignment: CDR1 SGHKS and CDR2 YYEKEE (reference sequence). Trimming stripped 0 bases from V and 5 bases from J, with 11 bases between. The CDR3 length is 14 residues. The sequence was collected from a man aged 18 to 30 in good health. Some clones in this sample may be carry-over from other donors' samples. V and J are TRBV5-5 and TRBJ2-5; D call uncertain. Sample: memory CD4+ T cells from PBMCs. The subset is: CD45RA-negative fraction. Here the CDR3 DNA reads TGTGCCAGCAGCTTGGTGGTGGGTATTGAGACCCAGTACTTC. It yields the protein CASSLVVGIETQYF.